These 30 T cell receptor beta chains came from one sample sequenced in a study of T cell repertoires in cytomegalovirus infection. TCRdb re-analysed the reads in MiXCR, keeping a single row per CDR3 protein. The table records 560,000 or so distinct CDR3 sequences, more than 15% of them present only once. Sequencing input: CD8+ T cells from PBMCs. The source of these receptors is a human donor in good health (CMV status not recorded). Some clones in this sample may be carry-over from other donors' samples.

This clonotype was counted only a few times. J is TRBJ2-7 and V is TRBV28; perhaps D is TRBD1 or TRBD2 (5 bases each). Germline V gives CDR1 MDHEN, CDR2 SYDVKM. Trimming took off 7 bases at V and 4 bases at J, with 14 bases between the two ends. CDR3 length: 13 residues. The CDR3, as DNA: TGTGCCAGCACGCCGGGACGAGTATACGAGCAGTACTTC. This sequence encodes CASTPGRVYEQYF.

The chain links TRBV19 to TRBJ1-5; D gene ambiguous. V lost 3 bases to trimming and J lost 10 bases, with 13 bases between them. From germline, CDR1 is LNHDA and CDR2 SQIVND (reference sequence). The length of the CDR3 is 13 residues. The CDR3: CASSIPGEAPQHF. The CDR3 bases are TGTGCCAGTAGTATCCCGGGTGAAGCACCCCAGCATTTT.

This clonotype came up many times. In DNA, the CDR3 is TGTGCCAGCAGTTTCGGAAGGGCGGGGAATCAGCCCCAGCATTTT. Protein product: CASSFGRAGNQPQHF. The gene calls are TRBV28 and TRBJ1-5; D is uncertain. This CDR3 has 15 amino acids. Germline CDR1 is MDHEN and CDR2 is SYDVKM. The V end lost 3 bases, the J end lost 4 bases, and 13 bases lay between the germline ends.

About this clonotype: This likely comes from a read error, as the CDR3 has no conserved phenylalanine or tryptophan at its end. The V and J genes are TRBV7-9 and TRBJ1-2; TRBD1 agrees at 11 bases. Germline V CDR1 and CDR2: SEHNR, FQNEAQ (reference sequence). V shed 4 bases and J 3 bases; nucleotides not matched to a gene: 13. The CDR3 runs 18 residues. This CDR3 reads CASSSTGTGGIGDYGYTL. The CDR3 DNA follows: TGTGCCAGCAGCTCGACCGGGACAGGGGGTATCGGGGACTATGGCTACACCTTA.

This clonotype was seen at least ten times. The chain links TRBV10-2 to TRBJ2-3; D is unresolved. Trimming shortened V by 5 bases and J by 0 bases, and 9 bases separated the two germline ends. Germline loops: CDR1 WSHSY, CDR2 SAAADI. This CDR3 region has 14 residues. The DNA of the CDR3 is TGCGCCAGCAGTTCAGCGACTAGCACAGATACGCAGTATTTT. Translated, it gives CASSSATSTDTQYF.

A word on this clonotype: A much more abundant neighbour one base away suggests this may be a read error. The genes are TRBV7-4 and TRBJ1-1, with a weak D call TRBD1 (5 bases). V was shortened by 3 bases and J by 5 bases, with 13 bases between the two germline ends. The CDR3 loop spans 14 amino acids. Germline loops: CDR1 SGHVT, CDR2 SQSDAQ. CDR3 DNA: TGTGCCAGCAGCTTGCCGGGGGGGAAGACTGAAGCTTTCTTT. It codes for CASSLPGGKTEAFF. Full variable domain (remainder filled in from reference TRBV7-4 and TRBJ1-1): GAGVSQSPRYKVAKRGRDVALRCDSISGHVTLYWYRQTLGQGSEVLTYSQSDAQRDKSGRPSGRFSAERPERSVSTLKIQRTEQGDSAVYLCASSLPGGKTEAFFGQGTRLTVV.

There are a few counts of this clonotype. The chain combines TRBV29-1 with TRBJ2-7; D unresolved. V lost 3 bases and J 3 bases, leaving 9 bases between the germline ends. Per the germline V gene, CDR1 is SQVTM and CDR2 is ANQGSEA. This CDR3 has 12 residues. The CDR3 spells CSVESEYYEQYF. The CDR3 bases are TGCAGCGTTGAGTCTGAATACTACGAGCAGTACTTC.

This clonotype was observed many times. The chain uses TRBV7-6 and TRBJ1-5, with 9 nucleotides matching TRBD1. This CDR3 is 15 amino acids long. The germline CDR1 and CDR2 sequences are SGHVS and FNYEAQ. V dropped 5 bases and J dropped 3; count of bases not matched to a gene: 5. The CDR3 loop is CASSIGTGNNQPQHF. The DNA of the CDR3 is TGTGCCAGCAGCATTGGGACAGGGAACAATCAGCCCCAGCATTTT.

The chain uses TRBV30 and TRBJ2-7; D gene unclear. With 5 bases removed from V and 3 bases from J, the gap between germline ends came to 5 bases. This CDR3 contains 10 residues. CDR1 and CDR2 from the germline V gene are GTSNPN and SVGIG (reference sequence). The CDR3 DNA is TGTGCCTGGGGGTACTACGAGCAGTACTTC. It yields the protein CAWGYYEQYF. Full variable domain (outside the CDR3, taken from reference TRBV30 and TRBJ2-7): SQTIHQWPATLVQPVGSPLSLECTVEGTSNPNLYWYRQAAGRGLQLLFYSVGIGQISSEVPQNLSASRPQDRQFILSSKKLLLSDSGFYLCAWGYYEQYFGPGTRLTVT.

This clonotype came up many times. The CDR3 bases are TGTGCCAGCAGCCATAGGGTAGGGCCCCAAGAGACCCAGTACTTC. Its protein is CASSHRVGPQETQYF. The genes are TRBV7-7 and TRBJ2-5; D is unresolved. Germline-derived CDR1 and CDR2 are SSHAT and FNYEAQ (reference sequence). The CDR3 has 15 residues. V shed 5 bases and J shed 1 base, with 14 bases lying between them. Supplemented by reference TRBV7-7 and TRBJ2-5, the full variable domain reads GAGVSQSPRYKVTKRGQDVTLRCDPISSHATLYWYQQALGQGPEFLTYFNYEAQPDKSGLPSDRFSAERPEGSISTLTIQRTEQRDSAMYRCASSHRVGPQETQYFGPGTRLLVL.

This clonotype has ten or more counts. This chain joins TRBV15 and TRBJ2-7; D unclear. V shed 0 bases and J shed 5 bases, with 14 bases lying between them. The CDR3 extends over 15 amino acids. The germline V gene encodes CDR1 LNHNV and CDR2 YYDKDF (reference sequence). CDR3 nucleotide sequence: TGTGCCACCAGCAGAGACTTGGCTAGGGCGGACGAGCAGTACTTC. Protein product: CATSRDLARADEQYF.

The table lists this clonotype with a few counts. This sequence joins TRBV14 and TRBJ2-1; 10 positions agree with TRBD2. The V gene's germline CDR1 is SGHDN and CDR2 FVKESK. The V gene end was trimmed by 0 bases and the J gene end by 8 bases; junction bases not matched to a gene: 7. The CDR3 spans 16 residues. CDR3 residues: CASSQDWASGGHEQFF. Written as DNA, the CDR3 is TGTGCCAGCAGCCAAGATTGGGCTAGCGGGGGCCATGAGCAGTTCTTC.

This clonotype was recorded at least ten times. The V and J genes are TRBV19 and TRBJ1-5; 9 nucleotides align to TRBD1. This CDR3 region has 16 residues. V lost 9 bases, J lost 0 bases, and 9 bases stayed unmatched. Germline V gene data show CDR1 as LNHDA and CDR2 as SQIVND (reference sequence). The CDR3 spells CASRPTGGPSNQPQHF. CDR3 bases: TGTGCCAGCAGGCCCACAGGGGGCCCTAGCAATCAGCCCCAGCATTTT.

Regarding this clonotype: As the CDR3 is not closed by the conserved phenylalanine or tryptophan, this likely results from a read error. This chain joins TRBV7-3 and TRBJ2-7; D unresolved. V was trimmed by 5 bases and J by 1 base, leaving 9 bases between them. The CDR3 consists of 13 residues. CDR1 SGHTA and CDR2 FQGTGA come from the germline V gene. The CDR3 nucleotides are TGTGCCAGCAGCCCTCGTGGGTCCTACGAGCAGTACCTC. Translation: CASSPRGSYEQYL.

This clonotype was observed a few times. This chain links TRBV9 with TRBJ2-5; D may be TRBD2 (6 bases). Germline CDR1 SGDLS, CDR2 YYNGEE. V gave up 3 bases and J gave up 4 bases, with 13 bases separating them. The CDR3 covers 14 residues. The CDR3 region has the DNA TGTGCCAGCAGCGACGGAGGGGTTGGAGAGACCCAGTACTTC. Translation gives CASSDGGVGETQYF. The whole variable domain, remainder taken from reference TRBV9 and TRBJ2-5, is DSGVTQTPKHLITATGQRVTLRCSPRSGDLSVYWYQQSLDQGLQFLIQYYNGEERAKGNILERFSAQQFPDLHSELNLSSLELGDSALYFCASSDGGVGETQYFGPGTRLLVL.

This clonotype appeared a few times. The rearrangement joins TRBV5-1 to TRBJ2-7; D perhaps matches TRBD1 (5 bases). The CDR3 is 14 amino acids. V gave up 2 bases and J gave up 4 bases, with 13 bases separating them. Germline-derived CDR1 and CDR2 are SGHRS and YFSETQ. The CDR3 DNA reads TGCGCCAGCAGCTTCGGGTCCCAGGGTTACGAGCAGTACTTC. It codes for CASSFGSQGYEQYF.

This clonotype came up many times. The chain combines TRBV28 with TRBJ2-3; tentatively, D is TRBD2 (6 bases). V gave up 2 bases and J gave up 0 bases, with 15 bases separating them. From germline, CDR1 is MDHEN and CDR2 SYDVKM. The CDR3 runs to 17 residues. CDR3 sequence reads: CASSLPSSSGSTDTQYF. The DNA for the CDR3 is TGTGCCAGCAGTTTACCCTCTTCGAGCGGGAGCACAGATACGCAGTATTTT.

The rearrangement joins TRBV5-1 to TRBJ2-7; the D gene is possibly TRBD1 (5 bases). V gave up 3 bases and J gave up 2 bases, with 18 bases separating them. In germline, CDR1 is SGHRS, CDR2 YFSETQ. CDR3 length equals 16 residues. The CDR3 loop is CASSWPPDRPTYEQYF. CDR3 bases: TGCGCCAGCAGCTGGCCTCCAGACAGACCAACCTACGAGCAGTACTTC.

This clonotype was counted ten times or more. Here the CDR3 reads CAGRTGEDEAFF. In DNA, the CDR3 is TGTGCCGGCCGGACAGGGGAGGATGAAGCTTTCTTT. The V and J genes are TRBV7-9 and TRBJ1-1; 9 nucleotides agree with TRBD1. Trimming took 11 bases from V and 7 from J; bases not matched to a gene: 8. Germline-derived CDR1 and CDR2 are SEHNR and FQNEAQ (reference sequence). The length of the CDR3 is 12 residues.

Details on this clonotype: A much larger clonotype is one base distant, so this may be a read error. The rearrangement joins TRBV4-3 to TRBJ2-1, with a possible D match to TRBD2 (5 bases). Germline V CDR1 and CDR2: LGHNA, YSLEER. The CDR3 is 13 residues long. The CDR3 DNA follows: TGCGACAGCAGCCGGGGATCTTTAAATGAGCAGTTCTTC. This translates into CDSSRGSLNEQFF.

CDR3 sequence: CAITGGMNTEAFF. Written as DNA, the CDR3 is TGTGCCATCACCGGGGGCATGAACACTGAAGCTTTCTTT. The V and J genes are TRBV10-3 and TRBJ1-1; D is possibly TRBD1 (6 bases). This CDR3 comprises 13 residues. Germline values: CDR1 ENHRY, CDR2 SYGVKD. V was cut by 7 bases and J by 0 bases, with 9 bases left in between.

Concerning this clonotype itself: Since a much larger clone is just one base distant, this may be a read error. The conserved phenylalanine or tryptophan is not found at the CDR3 terminus, so this likely reflects a read error. This chain connects TRBV27 to TRBJ2-7; 9 bases match TRBD2. This CDR3 comprises 17 residues. V was clipped by 4 bases and J by 0 bases; unmatched bases: 10. Germline V gene lookup returns CDR1 MNHEY and CDR2 SMNVEV (reference sequence). CDR3 residues: CASSSVLGGRASYEQYL. Written as DNA, the CDR3 is TGTGCCAGCAGTTCGGTACTAGGCGGGAGGGCCTCCTACGAGCAGTACTTA.

The rearrangement joins TRBV6-1 to TRBJ2-7; D possibly corresponds to TRBD2 (6 bases). The CDR3 sequence is 12 residues long. Germline CDR1 is MNHNS and CDR2 is SASEGT. V lost 6 bases, J lost 3 bases, and 9 bases lay in between. CDR3 sequence (DNA): TGTGCCAGCAGCGGGGACTTCTACGAGCAGTACTTC. It is translated as CASSGDFYEQYF.

The chain uses TRBV24-1 and TRBJ2-3, with D possibly being TRBD1 (6 bases). V gave up 6 bases and J gave up 6 bases, with 12 bases separating them. There are 13 residues in the CDR3. The germline V gene has CDR1 KGHDR and CDR2 SFDVKD. This chain's CDR3 is CATSRGIRDTQYF. The CDR3 DNA reads TGTGCCACCAGTAGGGGGATCCGGGATACGCAGTATTTT.

The rearrangement joins TRBV27 to TRBJ1-4; 9 bases are shared with TRBD1. The V and J ends lost 0 bases and 6 bases, in that order; junction bases with no gene match: 8. The CDR3 has 17 residues. Germline V gene sequence: CDR1 MNHEY, CDR2 SMNVEV (reference sequence). The CDR3 here is CASSLSPTGGGDEKLFF. CDR3 coding DNA: TGTGCCAGCAGTTTATCTCCTACAGGGGGCGGAGATGAAAAACTGTTTTTT.

This clonotype turned up a few times. The chain couples TRBV19 to TRBJ2-7; TRBD2 aligns across 8 bases. This CDR3 has 15 residues. Trimming removed 2 bases from V and 4 bases from J; junction bases left unmatched: 7. The germline V gene has CDR1 LNHDA and CDR2 SQIVND (reference sequence). This CDR3 reads CASSITGLAAYEQYF. DNA of the CDR3: TGTGCCAGTAGTATAACCGGACTAGCAGCGTACGAGCAGTACTTC.

The genes are TRBV20-1 and TRBJ2-2, with 8 positions matching TRBD1. V lost 0 bases, J lost 3 bases, and 9 bases stayed unmatched. Per the germline V gene, CDR1 is DFQATT and CDR2 is SNEGSKA (reference sequence). The CDR3 consists of 17 residues. The CDR3 nucleotides are TGCAGTGCTAGAGATCTAATCTTGACAGGGGACACCGGGGAGCTGTTTTTT. Its translation: CSARDLILTGDTGELFF.

The chain links TRBV19 to TRBJ2-2; no definite D call. The CDR3 contains 15 residues. Germline CDR1 and CDR2: LNHDA and SQIVND (reference sequence). Trimming removed 8 bases at V and 4 bases at J, with 17 bases between. This CDR3 reads CASCASVTLTGELFF. The CDR3 bases are TGTGCCAGTTGTGCGTCGGTAACCCTCACCGGGGAGCTGTTTTTT.

J is TRBJ2-7 and V is TRBV28, with 7 bases matching TRBD1. V shed 6 bases, J shed 5 bases, and the junction held 10 bases outside the gene matches. The CDR3 runs to 14 residues. Per the germline V gene, CDR1 is MDHEN and CDR2 is SYDVKM. CDR3 sequence (DNA): TGTGCCAGCAGGCAGAAAACAGGGGACAACGAGCAGTACTTC. This gives the protein CASRQKTGDNEQYF.

This clonotype showed up just a few times. The rearrangement uses TRBV11-2 and TRBJ2-5; TRBD2 aligns across 9 bases. CDR1 is SGHAT, CDR2 FQNNGV, per germline. The CDR3 sequence is 15 residues long. The J segment lost 4 bases and the V segment lost 1 base, leaving 4 bases of the junction unmatched. CDR3 DNA sequence: TGTGCCAGCAGCTTAGGACTAGCGGCATCAGAGACCCAGTACTTC. Translation gives CASSLGLAASETQYF.